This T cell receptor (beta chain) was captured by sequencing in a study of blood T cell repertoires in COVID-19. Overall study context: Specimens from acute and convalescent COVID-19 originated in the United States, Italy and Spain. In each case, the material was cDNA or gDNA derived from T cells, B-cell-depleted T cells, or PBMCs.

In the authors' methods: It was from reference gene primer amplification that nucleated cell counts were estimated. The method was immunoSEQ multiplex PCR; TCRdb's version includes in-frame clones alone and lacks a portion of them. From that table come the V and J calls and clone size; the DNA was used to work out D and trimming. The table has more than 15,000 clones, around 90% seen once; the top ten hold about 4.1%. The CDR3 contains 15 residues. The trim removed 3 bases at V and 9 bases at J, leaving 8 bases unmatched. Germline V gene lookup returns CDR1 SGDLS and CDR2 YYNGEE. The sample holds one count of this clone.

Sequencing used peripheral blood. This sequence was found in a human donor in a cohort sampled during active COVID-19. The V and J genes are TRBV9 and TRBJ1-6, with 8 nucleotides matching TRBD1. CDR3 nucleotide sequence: TGTGCCAGCAGCGACCAGGGGGCTTCCAGTTCACCCCTCCACTTT. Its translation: CASSDQGASSSPLHF.